These 27 T cell receptor beta chains originate from one sample sequenced in a study of T cell responses to AZD1222 COVID-19 vaccine. Clones were sequenced by immunoSEQ multiplex PCR, and TCRdb holds only the in-frame ones, with some missing. The data hold around 170,000 clones, with more than 75% observed a single time. The source material was peripheral blood, sampled on day 0 of AZD1222 vaccination. The receptors here all came from an adult in good health.

In DNA, the CDR3 is TGTGCCAGCAAAGTGATGGTCTTCAATGAAAAACTGTTTTTT. The encoded protein is CASKVMVFNEKLFF. The gene calls are TRBV6-5 and TRBJ1-4; D unresolved. The V end lost 7 bases, the J end lost 5 bases, and 14 bases lay between the germline ends. CDR3 length: 14 residues. Looked up from germline, CDR1 is MNHEY and CDR2 is SVGAGI.

The V call is TRBV6-1, the J call TRBJ1-5; 7 positions match TRBD1. CDR3 length equals 15 residues. Looked up from germline, CDR1 is MNHNS and CDR2 is SASEGT. With 2 bases clipped from V and 4 bases from J, the junction kept 5 bases outside the gene matches. As DNA, the CDR3 is TGTGCCAGCAGTGAAAGGGGGCGGGGGAATCAGCCCCAGCATTTT. Its translation: CASSERGRGNQPQHF.

The chain links TRBV6-2 or TRBV6-3 to TRBJ1-2, with 8 bases aligning to TRBD1. Germline CDR1 reads MNHEY; CDR2 reads SVGEGT. The CDR3 spans 14 residues. Germline trimming cut 4 bases from V and 6 bases from J; bases unmatched to any gene: 7. As DNA, the CDR3 is TGTGCCAGCAGTTTTCCCCCAGGGGGCAATGGCTACACCTTC. Translating it yields CASSFPPGGNGYTF.

The chain recombines TRBV19 with TRBJ1-2; TRBD1 matches at 8 bases. Trimming removed 7 bases from V and 9 bases from J; junction bases left unmatched: 22. The CDR3 length is 17 residues. CDR1 and CDR2 (germline): LNHDA, SQIVND (reference sequence). In DNA, the CDR3 is TGTGCCAGTAATCCTACCCGGGACAGGCGACTGAGTATGAGCTACACCTTC. Protein product: CASNPTRDRRLSMSYTF. The variable domain in full, completed from reference TRBV19 and TRBJ1-2, reads DGGITQSPKYLFRKEGQNVTLSCEQNLNHDAMYWYRQDPGQGLRLIYYSQIVNDFQKGDIAEGYSVSREKKESFPLTVTSAQKNPTAFYLCASNPTRDRRLSMSYTFGSGTRLTVV.

The chain couples TRBV9 to TRBJ2-1; possible D gene TRBD1, 6 bases. Germline CDR1 is SGDLS and CDR2 is YYNGEE. V lost 1 base and J 5 bases, leaving 10 bases between the germline ends. The CDR3 length is 14 residues. The CDR3 spells CASSVHRDNNEQFF. In nucleotides, the CDR3 is TGTGCCAGCAGCGTACATCGGGACAACAATGAGCAGTTCTTC.

This clone appeared a single time. V is TRBV13 and J is TRBJ2-1; D is uncertain. Germline V gene data show CDR1 as PRHDT and CDR2 as FYEKMQ (reference sequence). The CDR3 covers 13 residues. V dropped 5 bases and J dropped 7 bases, with 12 bases sitting between them. CDR3: CASSLTPGNEQFF. CDR3 DNA sequence: TGTGCCAGCAGCCTCACCCCTGGAAATGAGCAGTTCTTC.

The gene calls are TRBV5-1 and TRBJ2-3; the D call may be TRBD1 or TRBD2 (5 bases each). V was shortened by 4 bases and J by 0 bases, with 6 bases between the two germline ends. This CDR3 is 13 amino acids long. Germline V CDR1 and CDR2: SGHRS, YFSETQ. CDR3 DNA sequence: TGCGCCAGCAGCCGGGACAGCACAGATACGCAGTATTTT. This encodes CASSRDSTDTQYF.

This chain links TRBV29-1 with TRBJ2-7, with D uncertain. CDR3 length: 11 amino acids. Per germline, CDR1 SQVTM and CDR2 ANQGSEA. V was cut by 1 base and J by 7 bases, with 8 bases left in between. The CDR3 sequence: CSVEAPGEQYF. Written as DNA, the CDR3 is TGCAGCGTTGAAGCCCCCGGAGAGCAGTACTTC.

The rearrangement links TRBV24-1 to TRBJ2-5; 11 nucleotides line up with TRBD2. This CDR3 region has 15 residues. V shed 3 bases, J shed 4 bases, and the junction held 3 bases outside the gene matches. Germline CDR1 KGHDR, CDR2 SFDVKD. Here the CDR3 DNA reads TGTGCCACCAGTGATCCGGGACTAGCGGTAGAGACCCAGTACTTC. Translating it yields CATSDPGLAVETQYF.

The chain carries TRBV7-2 and TRBJ2-1, with 10 bases that match TRBD2. In germline, CDR1 is SGHTA, CDR2 FQGNSA. V dropped 7 bases and J dropped 10; count of bases not matched to a gene: 7. The length of the CDR3 is 13 residues. This chain's CDR3 is CASIALAGREQFF. The CDR3, as DNA: TGTGCCAGCATCGCACTAGCGGGAAGGGAGCAGTTCTTC.

This clone was seen a few times. This chain links TRBV27 with TRBJ1-1; a possible D gene is TRBD1 (6 bases). Per germline, CDR1 MNHEY and CDR2 SMNVEV (reference sequence). V lost 3 bases and J lost 11, with 16 bases in between. This CDR3 contains 13 residues. The CDR3 reads CASSFRGGAEAFF. The CDR3 nucleotides read TGTGCCAGCAGTTTCCGGGGGGGGGCAGAGGCTTTCTTT.

The V call is TRBV28, the J call TRBJ1-1; D not certain. Germline V CDR1 and CDR2: MDHEN, SYDVKM. This CDR3 comprises 13 residues. V gave up 3 bases and J gave up 1 base, with 6 bases separating them. The CDR3 DNA follows: TGTGCCAGCAGTTTGGACGAGAACACTGAAGCTTTCTTT. It encodes CASSLDENTEAFF.

This chain joins TRBV7-2 and TRBJ2-7; a weak D match, TRBD1 (6 bases). Trimming cost V 0 bases and J 3 bases, with 18 bases left between them. CDR1 is SGHTA and CDR2 is FQGNSA in the germline V gene. This CDR3 is 17 amino acids long. CDR3: CASSLAGLTGINYEQYF. The CDR3 nucleotides are TGTGCCAGCAGCTTAGCGGGTTTAACAGGGATTAACTACGAGCAGTACTTC.

The V and J genes are TRBV2 and TRBJ2-1; tentative D call: TRBD2 (6 bases). This CDR3 region has 13 residues. Per the germline V gene, CDR1 is SNHLY and CDR2 is FYNNEI. The V end lost 3 bases, the J end lost 9 bases, and 12 bases lay between the germline ends. For the CDR3, the DNA is TGTGCCAGCAGTGACCCGCGGGGTGGTGAGCAGTTCTTC. Protein: CASSDPRGGEQFF.

The chain combines TRBV4-3 with TRBJ2-7, with D possibly called TRBD1 or TRBD2 (6 bases each). Germline values: CDR1 LGHNA, CDR2 YSLEER. V was shortened by 0 bases and J by 3 bases, with 15 bases between the two germline ends. This CDR3 spans 16 amino acids. In nucleotides, the CDR3 is TGCGCCAGCAGCCAAGACGTCCGGGGGCTGAACTACGAGCAGTACTTC. It is translated as CASSQDVRGLNYEQYF.

The gene calls are TRBV7-8 and TRBJ1-4, with D tentatively TRBD1 (6 bases). The CDR3 runs to 16 residues. The germline CDR1 and CDR2 sequences are SGHVS and FQNEAQ. With 0 bases removed from V and 5 bases from J, the gap between germline ends came to 13 bases. In DNA, the CDR3 is TGTGCCAGCAGCTTAGCTAGACAGGCGCTCAATGAAAAACTGTTTTTT. It encodes CASSLARQALNEKLFF.

The chain combines TRBV6-5 with TRBJ1-4; D is unresolved. Deletions cut 2 bases from V and 8 bases from J, with 15 bases between. The length of the CDR3 is 15 residues. Germline CDR1 MNHEY, CDR2 SVGAGI. CDR3 protein: CASSYRPGYGEKLFF. In DNA form, the CDR3 reads TGTGCCAGCAGTTACAGACCGGGATACGGAGAAAAACTGTTTTTT.

This chain links TRBV2 with TRBJ1-1; 7 bases are a match to TRBD1. V trimming: 7 bases; J trimming: 7 bases; junction bases outside the gene matches: 6. This CDR3 has 12 amino acids. Per germline, CDR1 SNHLY and CDR2 FYNNEI. This chain's CDR3 is CASIQDRHEAFF. The CDR3 DNA is TGTGCCAGCATCCAGGACAGGCATGAAGCTTTCTTT.

Only one count was recorded for this clone. V and J are TRBV7-9 and TRBJ2-7; perhaps TRBD2 as D (5 bases). CDR3 length: 15 amino acids. V lost 0 bases to trimming and J lost 1 base, with 10 bases between them. Germline CDR1 SEHNR, CDR2 FQNEAQ (reference sequence). CDR3 in amino acids: CASSLATGDSYEQYF. The DNA of the CDR3 is TGTGCCAGCAGCTTAGCGACCGGGGATTCCTACGAGCAGTACTTC.

This chain joins TRBV2 and TRBJ1-3; TRBD1 is a possible D gene (6 bases). V was cut by 3 bases and J by 9 bases, with 15 bases left in between. CDR1 and CDR2 from the germline V gene are SNHLY and FYNNEI. This CDR3 is built from 14 residues. This CDR3 reads CASSEHREVPTIYF. CDR3 in DNA: TGTGCCAGCAGTGAGCACAGGGAGGTACCCACCATATATTTT.

The J gene is TRBJ1-1, the V gene TRBV10-3; D unclear. Trimming cost V 8 bases and J 4 bases, with 14 bases left between them. Germline V gene sequence: CDR1 ENHRY, CDR2 SYGVKD. The CDR3 length is 13 residues. CDR3 protein: CAIQNRAGTEAFF. The CDR3 DNA follows: TGTGCCATCCAGAATCGGGCCGGCACTGAAGCTTTCTTT.

The chain couples TRBV27 to TRBJ1-1; TRBD1 agrees at 7 bases. The CDR3 totals 14 residues. The V gene end was trimmed by 3 bases and the J gene end by 0 bases; junction bases not matched to a gene: 1. Germline-derived CDR1 and CDR2 are MNHEY and SMNVEV (reference sequence). This chain's CDR3 is CASSFTGVNTEAFF. CDR3 nucleotides: TGTGCCAGCAGTTTCACAGGGGTGAACACTGAAGCTTTCTTT.

The chain recombines TRBV27 with TRBJ2-7; unclear D gene. The CDR3 runs 13 residues. Between the trimmed V and J ends, which lost 0 bases and 6 bases, there was a span of 9 bases. Germline V CDR1 and CDR2: MNHEY, SMNVEV (reference sequence). As DNA, the CDR3 is TGTGCCAGCAGTTTATCGGTCCCCACCGAGCAGTACTTC. This gives the protein CASSLSVPTEQYF.

V gene TRBV18 combines with J gene TRBJ1-2; TRBD1 matches at 8 bases. Germline V gives CDR1 KGHSH, CDR2 LQKENI. The CDR3 covers 15 residues. The V segment lost 3 bases and the J segment 4 bases; nucleotides outside the gene matches: 7. CDR3 loop: CASSPPGQDSYGYTF. The CDR3 DNA sequence: TGTGCCAGCTCACCCCCGGGACAGGATTCCTATGGCTACACCTTC.

The rearrangement links TRBV23-1 to TRBJ1-5; D remains ambiguous. TRBV23-1 is placed among ORFs of uncertain function. CDR3 length: 15 residues. V was trimmed by 3 bases and J by 2 bases, leaving 11 bases between them. The CDR3 DNA reads as TGCGCCAGCAGTCATTTAAGGAAGGGCAATCAGCCCCAGCATTTT. It is translated as CASSHLRKGNQPQHF.

CDR3 residues: CASSGGTGVAYEQYF. In DNA form, the CDR3 reads TGTGCCAGCAGCGGGGGGACAGGGGTAGCCTACGAGCAGTACTTC. The genes are TRBV6-5 and TRBJ2-7, with 10 nucleotides matching TRBD1. This CDR3 comprises 15 residues. The V gene's germline CDR1 is MNHEY and CDR2 SVGAGI. V lost 6 bases and J lost 2; bases outside the gene matches: 7.

V and J are TRBV10-3 and TRBJ1-2, with 7 bases lining up with TRBD1. Germline V gene data show CDR1 as ENHRY and CDR2 as SYGVKD. The CDR3 runs to 13 residues. V trimming: 3 bases; J trimming: 8 bases; junction bases outside the gene matches: 6. CDR3: CAISDTGEEGYTF. CDR3 in DNA: TGTGCCATCAGTGACACAGGGGAGGAAGGCTACACCTTC.